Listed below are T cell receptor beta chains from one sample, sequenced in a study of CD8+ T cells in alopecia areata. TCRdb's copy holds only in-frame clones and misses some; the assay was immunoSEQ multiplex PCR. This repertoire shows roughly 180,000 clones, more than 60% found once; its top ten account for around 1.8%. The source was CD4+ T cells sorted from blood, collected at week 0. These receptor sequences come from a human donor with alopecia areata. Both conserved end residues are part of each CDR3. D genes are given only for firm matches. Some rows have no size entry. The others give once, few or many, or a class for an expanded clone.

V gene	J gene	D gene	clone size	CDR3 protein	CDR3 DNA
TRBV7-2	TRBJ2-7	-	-	CASSLDRSYEQYF	TGTGCCAGCAGCTTAGACCGATCCTACGAGCAGTACTTC
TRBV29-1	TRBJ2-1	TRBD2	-	CSVEDSLAGTYNEQFF	TGCAGCGTTGAAGACTCACTAGCGGGAACCTACAATGAGCAGTTCTTC
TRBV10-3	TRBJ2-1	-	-	CAISSQDEQFF	TGTGCCATCAGCAGTCAGGATGAGCAGTTCTTC
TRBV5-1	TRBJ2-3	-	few	CASSLAVLSTDTQYF	TGCGCCAGCAGCTTGGCCGTGTTGAGCACAGATACGCAGTATTTT
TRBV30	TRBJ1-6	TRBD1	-	CAWRDRGWSPLHF	TGTGCCTGGAGGGACAGGGGTTGGTCACCCCTCCACTTT
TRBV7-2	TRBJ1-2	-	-	CASSLQRTNYGYTF	TGTGCCAGCAGTCTTCAAAGGACTAACTATGGCTACACCTTC
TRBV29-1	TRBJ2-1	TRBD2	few	CSVKKTSAGSSYNEQFF	TGCAGCGTTAAAAAAACATCAGCGGGGAGCTCCTACAATGAGCAGTTCTTC
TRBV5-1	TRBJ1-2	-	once	CASSLESRTPYGYTF	TGCGCCAGCAGCTTGGAGTCCCGGACACCTTATGGCTACACCTTC
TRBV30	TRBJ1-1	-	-	CAWRQPTGAFF	TGTGCCTGGAGACAGCCGACGGGAGCTTTCTTT
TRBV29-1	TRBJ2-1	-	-	CSVDLTGFFEQFF	TGCAGCGTTGACCTTACAGGGTTCTTCGAGCAGTTCTTC
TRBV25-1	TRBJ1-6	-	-	CASSVHSGSPLHF	TGTGCCAGCAGTGTTCACAGCGGTTCACCCCTCCACTTT
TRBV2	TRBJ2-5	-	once	CASSDDSQETQYF	TGTGCCAGCAGCGACGACAGCCAAGAGACCCAGTACTTC
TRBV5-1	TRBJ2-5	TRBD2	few	CASSLALAALQETQYF	TGCGCCAGCAGCCTTGCCCTAGCGGCCCTCCAAGAGACCCAGTACTTC
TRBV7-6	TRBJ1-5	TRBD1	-	CASSPGQGGNQPQHF	TGTGCCAGCAGCCCCGGACAGGGGGGGAATCAGCCCCAGCATTTT
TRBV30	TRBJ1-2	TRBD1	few	CARDGQGNYGYTF	TGTGCCCGGGACGGACAGGGGAACTATGGCTACACCTTC
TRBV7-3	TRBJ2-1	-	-	CASSSGLRNEQFF	TGTGCCAGCAGCAGCGGACTCCGCAATGAGCAGTTCTTC
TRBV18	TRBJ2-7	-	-	CASSRPPDEQYF	TGTGCCAGCTCACGCCCCCCCGACGAGCAGTACTTC
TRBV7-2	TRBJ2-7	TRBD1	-	CASSSDRPLYEQYF	TGTGCCAGCAGCTCGGACAGGCCCCTCTACGAGCAGTACTTC
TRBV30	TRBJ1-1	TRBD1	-	CAWSGSGDRGLNTEAFF	TGTGCCTGGAGCGGTTCGGGTGACAGGGGACTCAACACTGAAGCTTTCTTT
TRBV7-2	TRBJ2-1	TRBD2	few	CASSRTSGEQFF	TGTGCCAGCAGCCGGACTAGCGGGGAGCAGTTCTTC
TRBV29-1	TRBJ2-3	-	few	CSVEADTQYF	TGCAGCGTTGAGGCTGATACGCAGTATTTT
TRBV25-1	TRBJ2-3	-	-	CASSEFNGGGDTQYF	TGTGCCAGCAGTGAATTTAACGGGGGAGGAGATACGCAGTATTTT
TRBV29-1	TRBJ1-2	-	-	CSVGRFDYGYTF	TGCAGCGTTGGAAGATTCGATTATGGCTACACCTTC
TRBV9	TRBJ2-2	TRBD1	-	CASSVVQGPTGELFF	TGTGCCAGCAGCGTAGTACAGGGGCCCACCGGGGAGCTGTTTTTT
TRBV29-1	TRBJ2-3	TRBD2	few	CSVVLAGVTDTQYF	TGCAGCGTGGTACTAGCGGGGGTAACAGATACGCAGTATTTT